The entry below gives a single T cell receptor (beta chain) sequence along with its context. Profiling of TCR beta VDJ combinations and CDR3 sequences used genomic DNA as template. A single record per CDR3 protein comes from TCRdb applying MiXCR to the reads. This sample has some 150,000 distinct CDR3 sequences, with about 52% found just once. CD8+CD57+ cell expansion, shown by flow cytometry, had occurred in the patients selected for sequencing. This record comes from a study of CD8+CD57+ T cells in acquired aplastic anemia. The CDR3 has 13 residues. From germline, CDR1 is DFQATT and CDR2 SNEGSKA (reference sequence). The V gene lost 5 bases and the J gene lost 2 bases, with 10 bases spanning the gap.

The TCR sequence derives from a human donor with aplastic anemia. Sequenced sample: sorted CD4+, CD8+, or CD8+CD57+ T cells (not recorded which) from PBMCs. The chain uses TRBV20-1 and TRBJ1-5; unclear D gene. CDR3 nucleotide sequence: TGCAGTGCTGGGAGGACTGGCAATCAGCCCCAGCATTTT. Its protein is CSAGRTGNQPQHF.